This T cell receptor beta chain was retrieved from a study of OX40 agonist ivuxolimab in advanced cancers. Study information: Enrollees could have had prior anti-PD-1, anti-PD-L1 or anti-CTLA-4 therapy, which approximately 40% had received. Overall study findings and caveats: Some patients without response likewise showed low normalized clonal expansion.

This clone was found once. What it binds is not known. The CDR3 is made up of 18 amino acids. V shed 1 base and J shed 0 bases, with 16 bases lying between them. The germline V gene has CDR1 SGHVS and CDR2 FQNEAQ. This table comes from immunoSEQ multiplex PCR, and its TCRdb copy is limited to in-frame clones, with some not included. Here the sample spans tens of thousands of clones, around 84% being singletons. The origin of this receptor is an adult with an advanced solid tumor such as melanoma, head and neck, liver or kidney cancer. The chain recombines TRBV7-8 with TRBJ1-3; D uncertain. The source material was CD4+ or CD8+ T cells sorted from blood, sampled in a trial of the OX40 agonist ivuxolimab. This CDR3 reads CASSLGRRPSRSGNTIYF. In DNA form, the CDR3 reads TGTGCCAGCAGCTTAGGGAGGAGGCCATCCCGCTCTGGAAACACCATATATTTT.